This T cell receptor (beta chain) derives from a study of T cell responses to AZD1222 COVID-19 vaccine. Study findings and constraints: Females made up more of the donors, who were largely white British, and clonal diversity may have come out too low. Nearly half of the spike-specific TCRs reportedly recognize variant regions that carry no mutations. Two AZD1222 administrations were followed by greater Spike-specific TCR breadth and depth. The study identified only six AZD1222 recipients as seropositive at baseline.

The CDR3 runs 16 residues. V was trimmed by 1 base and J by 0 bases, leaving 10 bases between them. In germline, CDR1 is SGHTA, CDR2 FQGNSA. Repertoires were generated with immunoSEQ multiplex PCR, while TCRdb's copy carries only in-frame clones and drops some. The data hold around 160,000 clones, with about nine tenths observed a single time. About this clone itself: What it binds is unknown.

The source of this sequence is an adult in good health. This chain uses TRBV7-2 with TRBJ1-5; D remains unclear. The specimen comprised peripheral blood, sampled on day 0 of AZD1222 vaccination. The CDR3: CASSLEARNSNQPQHF. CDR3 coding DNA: TGTGCCAGCAGCTTAGAGGCCAGAAATAGCAATCAGCCCCAGCATTTT.